The clone carrying this T cell receptor (beta chain) has more than one count but fewer than ten. TCR beta CDR3 region amplification was performed from RNA transcripts. TCR CDR3 regions were first amplified by RT-PCR with HTBI primers. MiXCR, applied by TCRdb to the multiplex PCR reads, yields one record per CDR3 protein. The sample shows 250,000 to 300,000 distinct CDR3 sequences, approximately 18% of them seen only once. The sample originates from a study of T cells in Graves' hyperthyroidism and ophthalmopathy. Study background: At initial diagnosis, before any treatment had begun, peripheral blood was obtained.

The CDR3 sequence is 14 residues long. Germline CDR1 and CDR2: SGHVS and FQNEAQ. V was shortened by 4 bases and J by 5 bases, with 11 bases between the two germline ends. Source material: blood. This receptor was obtained from a man aged 50-59 years with Graves' ophthalmopathy. J is TRBJ2-2 and V is TRBV7-8; a possible D gene is TRBD1 (6 bases). The CDR3 coding sequence is TGTGCCAGCAGCTCGGAACAGGGTACCGGGGAGCTGTTTTTT. As protein: CASSSEQGTGELFF.